This is a list of T cell receptor beta chains from one sample in a study of CD4 T cells in relation to SARS-CoV-2 and coronaviruses. These receptors have no known antigen. Generated by immunoSEQ multiplex PCR, the TCRdb table keeps only in-frame clones and is missing some. The repertoire includes tens of thousands of clones, about 80% of them detected once, and over 1.1% sits in the top ten. The sample was naive CD4+ T cells from PBMCs, cultured in vitro. These receptors all stem from an adult with COVID-19. Both conserved end residues are part of each CDR3. D genes are given only for firm matches. Only part of the rows carry a size: once, few, many, or a class if the clone is expanded.

clone_size: .; v_call: TRBV3-1/TRBV3-2; j_call: TRBJ2-3; d_call: .; cdr3_nt: TGTGCCAGCAGCCGAGGGGGTAGCACAGATACGCAGTATTTT; cdr3_aa: CASSRGGSTDTQYF
clone_size: few; v_call: TRBV6-5; j_call: TRBJ1-2; d_call: TRBD1; cdr3_nt: TGTGCCAGCAGGGGACAGGCTTATGGCTACACCTTC; cdr3_aa: CASRGQAYGYTF
clone_size: .; v_call: TRBV2; j_call: TRBJ2-7; d_call: .; cdr3_nt: TGTGCCAGCAGTAGTGCGGGATACGAGCAGTACTTC; cdr3_aa: CASSSAGYEQYF
clone_size: .; v_call: TRBV9; j_call: TRBJ2-7; d_call: .; cdr3_nt: TGTGCCAGCAGCTCTGGGGTGGGTAGCGGCTCCTACGAGCAGTACTTC; cdr3_aa: CASSSGVGSGSYEQYF
clone_size: .; v_call: TRBV10-2; j_call: TRBJ2-7; d_call: .; cdr3_nt: TGCGCCAGCCGCAAGGCGTTGCGGAACGTCTACGAGCAGTACTTC; cdr3_aa: CASRKALRNVYEQYF
clone_size: .; v_call: TRBV6-2/TRBV6-3; j_call: TRBJ2-1; d_call: .; cdr3_nt: TGTGCCAGCAGTCCCCCAGTGGCCGGCGGACGATCCTACAATGAGCAGTTCTTC; cdr3_aa: CASSPPVAGGRSYNEQFF
clone_size: .; v_call: TRBV1; j_call: TRBJ2-5; d_call: .; cdr3_nt: TGCACCAGCAGCCTCTGGGGGGTCGGAGAGACCCAGTACTTC; cdr3_aa: CTSSLWGVGETQYF
clone_size: .; v_call: TRBV19; j_call: TRBJ2-1; d_call: .; cdr3_nt: TGTGCCAGTAGTATAGATTCGGGCTCCTACAATGAGCAGTTCTTC; cdr3_aa: CASSIDSGSYNEQFF
clone_size: once; v_call: TRBV2; j_call: TRBJ2-7; d_call: .; cdr3_nt: TGTGCCAGCAGTGAAGGAGCCGGACCGCTCTCCTACGAGCAGTACTTC; cdr3_aa: CASSEGAGPLSYEQYF
clone_size: .; v_call: TRBV30; j_call: TRBJ1-4; d_call: .; cdr3_nt: TGTGCCTGGAACGTCAACGGGGAAAAACTGTTTTTT; cdr3_aa: CAWNVNGEKLFF
clone_size: .; v_call: TRBV11-3; j_call: TRBJ2-1; d_call: TRBD2; cdr3_nt: TGTGCCAGCAGCTTAGTCAGCGGGAGTTACAATGAGCAGTTCTTC; cdr3_aa: CASSLVSGSYNEQFF
clone_size: .; v_call: TRBV30; j_call: TRBJ2-2; d_call: .; cdr3_nt: TGTGCCTGGAGTGTTGGGGGGTCGGACACCGGGGAGCTGTTTTTT; cdr3_aa: CAWSVGGSDTGELFF